In its sample, the clone carrying this T cell receptor (beta chain) was seen a few times. Its target is not known. This sample is part of a study of T cells in Graves' hyperthyroidism and ophthalmopathy. TCR beta CDR3 sequences were amplified from RNA transcripts. In the first-round RT-PCR of the TCR CDR3, the HTBI primer set was used. TCRdb ran MiXCR on the multiplex PCR reads and lists one entry per CDR3 protein. The sample lists around 610,000 distinct CDR3 sequences, 14% to 15% occurring once. Trimming removed 3 bases from V and 2 bases from J, with 11 bases in between. The germline CDR1 and CDR2 sequences are LGHNA and YNFKEQ. This CDR3 spans 14 amino acids. Together with thyroid ultrasound, orbital computed tomography, serum thyroxine and TRAb, clinical symptoms were used for diagnoses. The study, taken as a whole, reports: Most thyroid clonotypes with frequency above 0.001 were detected in blood. Ophthalmopathy was distinguished from stable hyperthyroidism by 13 V-J signatures.

The genes are TRBV4-2 and TRBJ2-7; D perhaps matches TRBD1 (6 bases). The receptor was isolated from a woman aged 40 to 50 with Graves' ophthalmopathy. The sample was blood. Here the CDR3 reads CASSQEDSAYEQYF. CDR3 in DNA: TGTGCCAGCAGCCAGGAGGACAGTGCCTACGAGCAGTACTTC.